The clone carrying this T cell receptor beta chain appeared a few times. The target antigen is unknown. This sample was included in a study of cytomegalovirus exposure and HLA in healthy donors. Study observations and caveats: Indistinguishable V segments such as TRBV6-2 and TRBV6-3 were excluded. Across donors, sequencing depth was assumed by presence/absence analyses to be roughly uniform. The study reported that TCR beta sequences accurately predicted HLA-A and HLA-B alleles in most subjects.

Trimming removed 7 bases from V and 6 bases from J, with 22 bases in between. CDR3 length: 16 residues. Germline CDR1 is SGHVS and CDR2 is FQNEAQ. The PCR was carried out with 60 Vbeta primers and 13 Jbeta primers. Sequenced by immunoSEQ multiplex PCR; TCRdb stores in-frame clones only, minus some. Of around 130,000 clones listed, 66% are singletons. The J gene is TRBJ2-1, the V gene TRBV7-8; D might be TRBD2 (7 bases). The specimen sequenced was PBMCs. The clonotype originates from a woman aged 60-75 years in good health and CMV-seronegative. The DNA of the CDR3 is TGTGCCAGCAACAAACTTCATAGGGGAGGGGGCAATGAGCAGTTCTTC. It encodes CASNKLHRGGGNEQFF.